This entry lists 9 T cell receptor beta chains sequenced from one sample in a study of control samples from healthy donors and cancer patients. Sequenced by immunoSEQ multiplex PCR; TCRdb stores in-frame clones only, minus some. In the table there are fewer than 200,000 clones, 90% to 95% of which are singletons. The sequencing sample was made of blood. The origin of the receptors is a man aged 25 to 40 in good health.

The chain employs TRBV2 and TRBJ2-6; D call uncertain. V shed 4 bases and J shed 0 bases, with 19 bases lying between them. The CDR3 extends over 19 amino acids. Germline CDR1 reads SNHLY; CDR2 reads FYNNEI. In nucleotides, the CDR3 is TGTGCCAGCAGTGTTCACGTCACCTCCTACGTCTCTGGGGCCAACGTCCTGACTTTC. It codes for CASSVHVTSYVSGANVLTF. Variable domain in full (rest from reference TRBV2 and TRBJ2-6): EPEVTQTPSHQVTQMGQEVILRCVPISNHLYFYWYRQILGQKVEFLVSFYNNEISEKSEIFDDQFSVERPDGSNFTLKIRSTKLEDSAMYFCASSVHVTSYVSGANVLTFGAGSRLTVL.

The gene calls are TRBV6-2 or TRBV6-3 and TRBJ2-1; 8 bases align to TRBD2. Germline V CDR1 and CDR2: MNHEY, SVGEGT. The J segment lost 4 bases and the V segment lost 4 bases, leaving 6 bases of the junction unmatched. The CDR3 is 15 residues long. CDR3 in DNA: TGTGCCAGCAGTTCCCTGACTAGCGTTTACAATGAGCAGTTCTTC. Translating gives CASSSLTSVYNEQFF.

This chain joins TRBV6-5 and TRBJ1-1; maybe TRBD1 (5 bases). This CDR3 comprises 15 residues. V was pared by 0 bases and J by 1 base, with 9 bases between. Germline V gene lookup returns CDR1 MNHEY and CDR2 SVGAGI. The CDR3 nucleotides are TGTGCCAGCAGTTACTCTGGCAGGGAGAACACTGAAGCTTTCTTT. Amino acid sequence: CASSYSGRENTEAFF.

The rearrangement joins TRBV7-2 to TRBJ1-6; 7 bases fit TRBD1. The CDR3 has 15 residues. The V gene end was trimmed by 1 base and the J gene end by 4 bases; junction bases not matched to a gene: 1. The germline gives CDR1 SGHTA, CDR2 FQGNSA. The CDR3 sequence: CASSLEDRYNSPLHF. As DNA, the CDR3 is TGTGCCAGCAGCTTAGAGGACAGGTATAATTCACCCCTCCACTTT.

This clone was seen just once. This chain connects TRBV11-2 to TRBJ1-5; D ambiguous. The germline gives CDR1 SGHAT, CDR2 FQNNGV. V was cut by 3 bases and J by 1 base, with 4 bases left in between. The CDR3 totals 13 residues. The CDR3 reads CASSLGSNQPQHF. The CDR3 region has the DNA TGTGCCAGCAGCTTGGGCAGCAATCAGCCCCAGCATTTT.

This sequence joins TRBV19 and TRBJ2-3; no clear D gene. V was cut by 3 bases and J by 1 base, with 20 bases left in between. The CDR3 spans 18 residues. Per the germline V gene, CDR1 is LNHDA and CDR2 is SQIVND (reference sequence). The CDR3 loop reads CASSICPPYSKGTDTQYF. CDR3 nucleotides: TGTGCCAGTAGTATTTGTCCACCATATAGCAAAGGCACAGATACGCAGTATTTT. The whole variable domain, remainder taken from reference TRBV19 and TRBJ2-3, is DGGITQSPKYLFRKEGQNVTLSCEQNLNHDAMYWYRQDPGQGLRLIYYSQIVNDFQKGDIAEGYSVSREKKESFPLTVTSAQKNPTAFYLCASSICPPYSKGTDTQYFGPGTRLTVL.

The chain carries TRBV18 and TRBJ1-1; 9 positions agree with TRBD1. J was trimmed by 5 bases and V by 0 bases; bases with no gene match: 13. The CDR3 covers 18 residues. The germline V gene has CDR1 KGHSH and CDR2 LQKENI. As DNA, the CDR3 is TGTGCCAGCTCACCACCTGGACAGGGGAGTTTTTTGGGGACTGAAGCTTTCTTT. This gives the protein CASSPPGQGSFLGTEAFF. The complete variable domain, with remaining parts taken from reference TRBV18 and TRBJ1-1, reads NAGVMQNPRHLVRRRGQEARLRCSPMKGHSHVYWYRQLPEEGLKFMVYLQKENIIDESGMPKERFSAEFPKEGPSILRIQQVVRGDSAAYFCASSPPGQGSFLGTEAFFGQGTRLTVV.

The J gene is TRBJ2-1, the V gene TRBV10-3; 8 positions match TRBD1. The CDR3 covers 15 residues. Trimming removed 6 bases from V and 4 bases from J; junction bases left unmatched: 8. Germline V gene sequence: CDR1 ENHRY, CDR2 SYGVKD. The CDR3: CAISSPHRGYNEQFF. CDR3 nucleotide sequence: TGTGCCATCAGCTCACCTCACAGGGGGTACAATGAGCAGTTCTTC.

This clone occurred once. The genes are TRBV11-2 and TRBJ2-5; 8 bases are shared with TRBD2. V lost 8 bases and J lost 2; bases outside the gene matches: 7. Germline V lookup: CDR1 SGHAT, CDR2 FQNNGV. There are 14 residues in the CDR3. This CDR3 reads CASAFTGGQETQYF. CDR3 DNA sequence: TGTGCCAGCGCATTTACGGGGGGGCAAGAGACCCAGTACTTC.